What follows are 27 T cell receptor beta chains derived from one specimen sequenced in a study of T-cell memory formation after mild COVID-19. One entry per CDR3 protein results from TCRdb running MiXCR on the 5' RACE reads. The profile shows hundreds of thousands of distinct CDR3 sequences, roughly 13% of them singletons. The sequencing input was PBMCs or a T cell subset sorted from them (not recorded which). The receptors derive from a man younger than 35 who had mild COVID-19 (a few samples of this study predate the infection). Cell type and time point are not known.

In this sample, this clonotype turned up a few times. This rearrangement joins TRBV5-6 to TRBJ2-3; tentative D call: TRBD1 (5 bases). CDR3 length: 15 residues. V was trimmed by 2 bases and J by 0 bases, leaving 10 bases between them. Per the germline V gene, CDR1 is SGHDT and CDR2 is YYEEEE. This chain's CDR3 is CASSLLQGSTDTQYF. The CDR3 nucleotides read TGTGCCAGCAGCTTATTGCAGGGAAGCACAGATACGCAGTATTTT.

V gene TRBV6-6 combines with J gene TRBJ1-5; D ambiguous. V was shortened by 2 bases and J by 4 bases, with 6 bases between the two germline ends. Per the germline V gene, CDR1 is MNHNY and CDR2 is SVGAGI (reference sequence). The length of the CDR3 is 13 residues. The CDR3 sequence: CASSYGLNQPQHF. In DNA form, the CDR3 reads TGTGCCAGCAGTTACGGACTGAATCAGCCCCAGCATTTT.

The CDR3 region is CASSFRADVEYEKLFF. CDR3 bases: TGTGCCAGCAGCTTTAGAGCCGATGTGGAATATGAAAAACTGTTTTTT. The J gene is TRBJ1-4, the V gene TRBV7-2; D not resolved. Germline CDR1 SGHTA, CDR2 FQGNSA. Trimming stripped 3 bases from V and 6 bases from J, with 17 bases between. This CDR3 has 16 amino acids.

The chain combines TRBV7-9 with TRBJ2-1; a weak D match, TRBD1 (6 bases). Trimming removed 4 bases at V and 7 bases at J, with 11 bases between. This CDR3 comprises 13 residues. Per germline, CDR1 SEHNR and CDR2 FQNEAQ (reference sequence). The CDR3 spells CASSSQGKNEQFF. The CDR3 DNA follows: TGTGCCAGCAGCTCTCAGGGGAAGAATGAGCAGTTCTTC.

The sample holds a few counts of this clonotype. V is TRBV4-2 and J is TRBJ2-5; 7 positions match TRBD2. CDR3 length: 16 residues. V shed 1 base, J shed 4 bases, and the junction held 9 bases outside the gene matches. Germline V gives CDR1 LGHNA, CDR2 YNFKEQ. The CDR3 region is CASSQGWAGRGETQYF. For the CDR3, the DNA is TGTGCCAGCAGCCAAGGTTGGGCGGGGAGGGGAGAGACCCAGTACTTC.

Only a few counts were recorded for this clonotype. The chain uses TRBV6-2 or TRBV6-3 and TRBJ2-3; D remains unclear. Between the trimmed V and J ends, which lost 6 bases and 2 bases, there was a span of 15 bases. Germline CDR1 MNHEY, CDR2 SVGEGT. The CDR3 sequence is 15 residues long. This CDR3 reads CASSGDWATTDTQYF. The CDR3 nucleotides read TGTGCCAGCAGCGGCGACTGGGCTACCACAGATACGCAGTATTTT.

The chain carries TRBV9 and TRBJ2-1; no clear D gene. Germline CDR1 SGDLS, CDR2 YYNGEE. The CDR3 extends over 15 amino acids. V lost 3 bases, J lost 0 bases, and 10 bases lay in between. CDR3 in amino acids: CASSAALGSYNEQFF. CDR3 in DNA: TGTGCCAGCAGCGCCGCCCTTGGCTCCTACAATGAGCAGTTCTTC. Together with reference TRBV9 and TRBJ2-1, the CDR3 gives the full variable domain: DSGVTQTPKHLITATGQRVTLRCSPRSGDLSVYWYQQSLDQGLQFLIQYYNGEERAKGNILERFSAQQFPDLHSELNLSSLELGDSALYFCASSAALGSYNEQFFGPGTRLTVL.

In its sample, this clonotype was seen a few times. The genes are TRBV6-5 and TRBJ2-7, with D unresolved. With 1 base removed from V and 3 bases from J, the gap between germline ends came to 13 bases. The CDR3 length is 15 residues. Germline V gene lookup returns CDR1 MNHEY and CDR2 SVGAGI. The CDR3 DNA sequence: TGTGCCAGCAGTTACTGGACCGTCGGAGACTACGAGCAGTACTTC. The encoded protein is CASSYWTVGDYEQYF.

This clonotype was picked up a small number of times. The V gene is TRBV28, the J gene TRBJ2-7; D is perhaps TRBD2 (6 bases). Trimming removed 6 bases from V and 3 bases from J, with 15 bases in between. Germline CDR1 reads MDHEN; CDR2 reads SYDVKM. The CDR3 totals 14 residues. CDR3 residues: CASSRREARYEQYV. CDR3 bases: TGTGCCAGCAGCCGGAGGGAAGCACGCTACGAGCAGTACGTC.

The table lists this clonotype with a few counts. This chain connects TRBV7-9 to TRBJ1-5; 7 bases align to TRBD1. Germline CDR1 and CDR2: SEHNR and FQNEAQ (reference sequence). This CDR3 has 15 residues. V dropped 4 bases and J dropped 4; count of bases not matched to a gene: 7. The CDR3: CASSSGTELNQPQHF. In DNA, the CDR3 is TGTGCCAGCAGCTCCGGGACAGAGTTAAATCAGCCCCAGCATTTT.

The chain combines TRBV6-5 with TRBJ1-2; tentative D call: TRBD1 (6 bases). The CDR3 has 14 amino acids. CDR1 and CDR2 (germline): MNHEY, SVGAGI. Trimming left V 6 bases short and J 4 bases short, with 15 bases between. DNA of the CDR3: TGTGCCAGCAGCAAGGGGGGCGTGAGCTATGGCTACACCTTC. Protein sequence: CASSKGGVSYGYTF.

V is TRBV7-2 and J is TRBJ1-5; D ambiguous. The germline V gene has CDR1 SGHTA and CDR2 FQGNSA. This CDR3 is 13 amino acids long. Trimming pared 5 bases from V and 7 bases from J, leaving 12 bases between. The CDR3 DNA follows: TGTGCCAGCAGCCCCGCGGCGGGGCAGCCCCAGCATTTT. Amino acids: CASSPAAGQPQHF.

The chain links TRBV5-1 to TRBJ2-3; 13 nucleotides agree with TRBD2. The V gene's germline CDR1 is SGHRS and CDR2 YFSETQ. J lost 6 bases, V lost 3 bases, and 7 bases had no gene match. This CDR3 has 16 residues. The DNA for the CDR3 is TGCGCCAGCAGCTCAGGGACTAGCGGGACGGGGGATACGCAGTATTTT. Encoded protein: CASSSGTSGTGDTQYF.

The genes are TRBV7-9 and TRBJ1-1; D call uncertain. V lost 1 base, J lost 10 bases, and 16 bases lay in between. The germline gives CDR1 SEHNR, CDR2 FQNEAQ (reference sequence). CDR3 length equals 14 residues. DNA for the CDR3: TGTGCCAGCAGCTTAGAAAGAGGGTTGTTGGGAGCTTTCTTT. Its translation is CASSLERGLLGAFF.

The gene calls are TRBV28 and TRBJ2-4; 8 bases map to TRBD1. The CDR3 contains 16 residues. CDR1 and CDR2 from the germline V gene are MDHEN and SYDVKM. With 3 bases clipped from V and 0 bases from J, the junction kept 4 bases outside the gene matches. CDR3 loop: CASSLQGAIAKNIQYF. The CDR3 bases are TGTGCCAGCAGTTTGCAGGGGGCCATAGCCAAAAACATTCAGTACTTC. The full variable domain, completed using reference TRBV28 and TRBJ2-4, is DVKVTQSSRYLVKRTGEKVFLECVQDMDHENMFWYRQDPGLGLRLIYFSYDVKMKEKGDIPEGYSVSREKKERFSLILESASTNQTSMYLCASSLQGAIAKNIQYFGAGTRLSVL.

This clonotype was counted ten times or more. The chain couples TRBV29-1 to TRBJ2-1, with 8 bases fitting TRBD2. This CDR3 is 9 amino acids long. CDR1 is SQVTM and CDR2 is ANQGSEA in the germline V gene. The V gene end was trimmed by 6 bases and the J gene end by 15 bases; junction bases not matched to a gene: 4. The CDR3 spells CSVGGGGFF. CDR3 sequence (DNA): TGCAGCGTCGGGGGGGGAGGGTTCTTC.

This clonotype has only a few counts. The chain joins TRBV7-9 to TRBJ2-2; D unclear. In germline, CDR1 is SEHNR, CDR2 FQNEAQ (reference sequence). This CDR3 is built from 15 residues. V was trimmed by 6 bases and J by 7 bases, leaving 18 bases between them. The CDR3 coding sequence is TGTGCCAGCAGGTCCCGCCGTTTAGTCGACGGGGAGCTGTTTTTT. Protein: CASRSRRLVDGELFF.

The chain recombines TRBV4-3 with TRBJ1-2; D may be TRBD1 (5 bases). V lost 0 bases and J lost 6, with 14 bases in between. This CDR3 has 15 amino acids. From germline, CDR1 is LGHNA and CDR2 YSLEER. The CDR3 is CASSQDSHRGDGYTF. The CDR3, as DNA: TGCGCCAGCAGCCAAGATTCGCATAGGGGCGATGGCTACACCTTC.

V and J are TRBV10-1 and TRBJ1-2; D gene uncertain. The germline V gene has CDR1 WNHNN and CDR2 SYGVQD (reference sequence). The CDR3 runs to 13 residues. V was pared by 2 bases and J by 7 bases, with 11 bases between. CDR3 region: CASSERAGSGYTF. DNA for the CDR3: TGCGCCAGCAGTGAGCGGGCGGGTAGTGGCTACACCTTC.

This clonotype was seen more than once but under ten times. The chain has TRBV24-1 and TRBJ2-6, with a tentative D call TRBD2 (5 bases). This CDR3 region has 18 residues. Trimming removed 6 bases from V and 0 bases from J, with 17 bases in between. Per germline, CDR1 KGHDR and CDR2 SFDVKD. The chain's CDR3 is CATSSTGSLLSGANVLTF. CDR3 nucleotides: TGTGCCACCAGTAGTACGGGGTCCCTCCTCTCTGGGGCCAACGTCCTGACTTTC.

This clonotype turned up a few times. This sequence joins TRBV11-2 and TRBJ1-1; D unresolved. CDR3 size: 15 residues. Germline V gives CDR1 SGHAT, CDR2 FQNNGV. V lost 5 bases and J lost 2, with 15 bases in between. The CDR3 nucleotides are TGTGCCAGCAGCCCCTCGGGTCGGCAAAACACTGAAGCTTTCTTT. It yields the protein CASSPSGRQNTEAFF. The full variable domain, with the rest looked up from reference TRBV11-2 and TRBJ1-1, is EAGVAQSPRYKIIEKRQSVAFWCNPISGHATLYWYQQILGQGPKLLIQFQNNGVVDDSQLPKDRFSAERLKGVDSTLKIQPAKLEDSAVYLCASSPSGRQNTEAFFGQGTRLTVV.

This chain links TRBV5-6 with TRBJ2-3, with TRBD1 matching over 9 bases. The CDR3 has 16 residues. Germline CDR1 SGHDT, CDR2 YYEEEE. With V trimmed by 0 bases and J by 4 bases, 6 bases remained unmatched. The CDR3 sequence is CASSLGVGQGPDTQYF. In nucleotides, the CDR3 is TGTGCCAGCAGCTTGGGGGTGGGACAGGGACCAGATACGCAGTATTTT. The variable domain in full, completed from reference TRBV5-6 and TRBJ2-3, reads DAGVTQSPTHLIKTRGQQVTLRCSPKSGHDTVSWYQQALGQGPQFIFQYYEEEERQRGNFPDRFSGHQFPNYSSELNVNALLLGDSALYLCASSLGVGQGPDTQYFGPGTRLTVL.

This clonotype was detected many times. The rearrangement uses TRBV11-2 and TRBJ2-7; perhaps TRBD1 as D (6 bases). The V end lost 5 bases, the J end lost 3 bases, and 14 bases lay between the germline ends. CDR3 length: 14 residues. CDR1 is SGHAT and CDR2 is FQNNGV in the germline V gene. The CDR3 DNA reads as TGTGCCAGCAGCCATTCGACAGGCGACTACGAGCAGTACTTC. It translates to CASSHSTGDYEQYF.

For the CDR3, the DNA is TGCGCCAGCAGCCTAAGAACTAGCGGGGGGTCAGATACGCAGTATTTT. The encoded protein is CASSLRTSGGSDTQYF. The chain joins TRBV4-3 to TRBJ2-3, with 12 bases matching TRBD2. The V gene end was trimmed by 4 bases and the J gene end by 4 bases; junction bases not matched to a gene: 6. CDR1 and CDR2 from the germline V gene are LGHNA and YSLEER. This CDR3 comprises 16 residues.

As to this clonotype: Just one base apart from a much larger clone, this may be a read error. J is TRBJ2-5 and V is TRBV6-5; D remains unclear. CDR1 is MNHEY, CDR2 SVGAGI, per germline. The CDR3 consists of 11 residues. Trimming took off 7 bases at V and 4 bases at J, with 7 bases between the two ends. The CDR3: CASTSRETQYF. The CDR3 DNA follows: TGTGCCAGCACCTCCAGAGAGACCCAGTACTTC.

The V gene is TRBV7-9, the J gene TRBJ1-6, with D uncertain. The CDR3 sequence is 11 residues long. Trimming took 1 base from V and 15 from J, leaving 7 bases between them. Germline V CDR1 and CDR2: SEHNR, FQNEAQ (reference sequence). DNA of the CDR3: TGTGCCAGCAGCTTAGGGGAGCTCCTCCACTTT. It specifies CASSLGELLHF.

The gene calls are TRBV18 and TRBJ1-1, with D unclear. V lost 3 bases and J lost 3, with 14 bases in between. CDR3 size: 15 residues. Germline CDR1 is KGHSH and CDR2 is LQKENI. The CDR3 region is CASSPYVTGYTEAFF. The CDR3 coding sequence is TGTGCCAGCTCACCGTACGTGACGGGGTACACTGAAGCTTTCTTT.